This TCR beta chain appears in the sequencing data of a study of regulatory T cells in long-lasting Graves disease. Study-wide points: Rather than thyroid tissue, only peripheral blood underwent study. Those with persistent Graves' had less TCR diversity than newly diagnosed patients.

In building TCR beta libraries, iRepertoire HTBI primers were used together with Arm-PCR of CDR3 regions. In the source study's methods: Samples collectively showed fewer than 80 TRBV and about 15 TRBJ segments. MiXCR, run by TCRdb on the multiplex PCR reads, gives a single entry per CDR3 protein. These V and J calls originate from TCRdb's pipeline instead of the authors' own analysis. The data show around 500,000 distinct CDR3 sequences, with 20% to 25% seen just once and over 7.5% held by the top ten. There are many counts of this clonotype. Its antigen remains unidentified. The time point denotes: persistent/refractory GD, antithyroid drugs over 5 years with positive TRAb. Extracted RNA from PBMCs served as the source of the TCR library. Patients came from an endocrinology department in Xi'an, China. Trimming shortened V by 6 bases and J by 2 bases, and 16 bases separated the two germline ends. The CDR3 extends over 15 amino acids. CDR1 is SNHLY, CDR2 FYNNEI, per germline.

The chain recombines TRBV2 with TRBJ2-5; D may match TRBD1 or TRBD2 (5 bases each). The sequence derives from a female donor with Graves disease. Here the sequenced sample was peripheral blood mononuclear cells (PBMCs), taken when the disease was refractory, from a patient treated with antithyroid drugs. The CDR3 region is CASRSRDVPQETQYF. The CDR3 DNA sequence: TGTGCCAGCAGAAGCCGGGACGTGCCTCAAGAGACCCAGTACTTC.